The clone carrying this T cell receptor beta chain has at least ten counts. These data originate in a study of patients and donors after allogeneic stem cell transplantation. Germline V gene data show CDR1 as KGHSH and CDR2 as LQKENI. The CDR3 extends over 18 amino acids. Germline trimming cut 5 bases from V and 5 bases from J; bases unmatched to any gene: 18. Each CDR3 protein gets one entry after TCRdb re-called the RT-PCR reads with MiXCR. In the table there are around 240,000 distinct CDR3 sequences, 11% to 15% of which are singletons. The clonotype originates from a human donor who was either an allogeneic HSCT recipient or a stem cell or donor lymphocyte infusion donor (not recorded which). It is not recorded whose cells these are; they may come from a transplant donor. The sequenced material came from blood, either unsorted or a sorted T cell fraction (not recorded which). The chain has TRBV18 and TRBJ1-2; 9 bases agree with TRBD1. Here the CDR3 DNA reads TGTGCCAGCTCAGACCGGGACAGGGATACGTTTAACTCGTATGGCTACACCTTC. This encodes CASSDRDRDTFNSYGYTF.